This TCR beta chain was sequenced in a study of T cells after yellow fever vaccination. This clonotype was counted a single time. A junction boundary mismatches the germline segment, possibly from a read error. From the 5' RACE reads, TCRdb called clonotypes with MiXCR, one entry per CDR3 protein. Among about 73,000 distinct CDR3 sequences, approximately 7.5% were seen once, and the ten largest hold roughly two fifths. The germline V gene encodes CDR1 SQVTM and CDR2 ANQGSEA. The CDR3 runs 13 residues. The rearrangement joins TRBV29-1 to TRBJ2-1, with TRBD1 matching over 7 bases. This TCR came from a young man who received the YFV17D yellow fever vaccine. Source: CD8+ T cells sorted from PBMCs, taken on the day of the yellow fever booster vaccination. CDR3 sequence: CGVDRDPANEQFF. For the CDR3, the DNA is TGCGGCGTAGACAGGGACCCCGCCAATGAGCAGTTCTTC.